This T cell receptor beta chain was sequenced for a study of monozygotic twins with cystic fibrosis. This clone showed up just once. TCRdb keeps only in-frame clones here, not all; method: immunoSEQ multiplex PCR. The sample gives about 35,000 clones, approximately 70% of which show up once; 0.7% to 1% is in the top ten. Sequences were obtained from blood. This sequence originates from a girl aged 5-17 years with cystic fibrosis.

CDR3 sequence reads: CASSQGQHPGNEQYF. CDR3 sequence (DNA): TGTGCCAGCTCACAGGGACAACACCCTGGCAACGAGCAGTACTTC. The chain recombines TRBV18 with TRBJ2-7; D may be TRBD1 (6 bases). Germline V lookup: CDR1 KGHSH, CDR2 LQKENI. V shed 4 bases and J shed 5 bases, with 18 bases lying between them. This CDR3 is 15 amino acids long.